Listed below are T cell receptor beta chains from one sample, sequenced in a study of Ad26.COV2.S vaccination and SARS-CoV-2 variants. The table came from immunoSEQ multiplex PCR; TCRdb's copy has only in-frame clones and leaves some out. The sample consists of 360,000 or so clones, roughly 90% of them appearing once. Sequencing was performed on peripheral blood, taken in a trial of Ad26.COV2.S vaccine versus placebo. These TCRs come from a person aged 18-60 years who received the Ad26.COV2.S COVID-19 vaccine or a placebo. CDR3s include the opening cysteine and the closing phenylalanine or tryptophan. Each record gives: D gene, J gene, V gene, clone size, CDR3 protein, CDR3 DNA. A D gene is named only where the DNA matches it firmly. Clone sizes are given selectively: once, few, many, or a class where the clone is expanded.

D: TRBD1
J: TRBJ1-3
V: TRBV3-1/TRBV3-2
size: .
CDR3: CATSDRAGNTIYF
DNA: TGTGCCACCTCTGACAGGGCGGGAAACACCATATATTTT

D: .
J: TRBJ2-5
V: TRBV4-1
size: .
CDR3: CASSQGDSQETQYF
DNA: TGCGCCAGCAGCCAAGGGGACTCCCAAGAGACCCAGTACTTC

D: .
J: TRBJ1-1
V: TRBV18
size: .
CDR3: CASSPGRSNTEAFF
DNA: TGTGCCAGCTCACCGGGCAGATCGAACACTGAAGCTTTCTTT

D: .
J: TRBJ1-5
V: TRBV7-2
size: .
CDR3: CASSLASAGQPQHF
DNA: TGTGCCAGCAGCTTAGCGTCAGCGGGACAGCCCCAGCATTTT

D: TRBD2
J: TRBJ2-3
V: TRBV7-9
size: .
CDR3: CASSRPMGLAGGYTDTQYF
DNA: TGTGCCAGCAGCCGACCCATGGGACTAGCGGGGGGTTACACAGATACGCAGTATTTT

D: TRBD1
J: TRBJ2-1
V: TRBV15
size: .
CDR3: CATSPRGDRGYNEQFF
DNA: TGTGCCACCAGTCCGAGGGGAGACAGGGGGTACAATGAGCAGTTCTTC

D: .
J: TRBJ2-3
V: TRBV5-1
size: .
CDR3: CASSLGLARPSTDTQYF
DNA: TGCGCCAGCAGCTTGGGGCTAGCGAGACCTAGCACAGATACGCAGTATTTT

D: .
J: TRBJ2-3
V: TRBV7-3
size: .
CDR3: CASRAGITDTQYF
DNA: TGTGCCAGCAGGGCGGGAATCACAGATACGCAGTATTTT

D: TRBD2
J: TRBJ2-3
V: TRBV9
size: few
CDR3: CASSVGIAGDPDTQYF
DNA: TGTGCCAGCAGCGTCGGTATAGCGGGAGATCCAGATACGCAGTATTTT

D: TRBD1
J: TRBJ1-1
V: TRBV5-6
size: .
CDR3: CASSPVTGGAEAFF
DNA: TGTGCCAGCAGCCCCGTAACAGGGGGCGCCGAAGCTTTCTTT

D: TRBD1
J: TRBJ1-5
V: TRBV7-8
size: .
CDR3: CASSSGTGGNQPQHF
DNA: TGTGCCAGCAGCTCGGGGACAGGGGGCAATCAGCCCCAGCATTTT

D: TRBD1
J: TRBJ2-7
V: TRBV5-6
size: .
CDR3: CASSLGVGQRFYEQYF
DNA: TGTGCCAGCAGCTTGGGTGTGGGACAGAGGTTCTACGAGCAGTACTTC

D: TRBD2
J: TRBJ2-7
V: TRBV3-1/TRBV3-2
size: once
CDR3: CASSHRGAGGPSGYEQYF
DNA: TGTGCCAGCAGCCACCGGGGGGCGGGAGGGCCCTCGGGGTACGAGCAGTACTTC

D: TRBD1
J: TRBJ2-7
V: TRBV6-2/TRBV6-3
size: .
CDR3: CASSNRGFYEQYF
DNA: TGTGCCAGCAGCAACAGGGGTTTCTACGAGCAGTACTTC